This T cell receptor (beta chain) derives from a study of cytomegalovirus exposure and HLA in healthy donors. Study-wide results and caveats: A likely sequencing artifact accounted for one observed cluster of highly shared sequence variants. In the analysis, some V segments, TRBV6-2 and TRBV6-3 included, were excluded as indistinguishable.

The CDR3 is 16 residues long. Per germline, CDR1 SGHRS and CDR2 YFSETQ. After removal of 3 bases from V and 8 bases from J, the junction contained 10 bases not matched to a gene. Of note for this clone: Its target is not known.

Both 60 Vbeta primers and 13 Jbeta primers went into the PCR. The data were produced by immunoSEQ multiplex PCR, yet TCRdb's version contains in-frame clones alone and is incomplete. The repertoire has under 130,000 clones, about an eighth of them found once; the top ten carry about a sixth. The receptor was isolated from a man aged 35-49 years in good health and CMV-seropositive. The chain carries TRBV5-1 and TRBJ2-3; 12 bases line up with TRBD2. The sample was PBMCs. This CDR3 is CASSSGLAGTQGTQYF. The DNA for the CDR3 is TGCGCCAGCAGCTCCGGACTAGCGGGAACCCAGGGTACGCAGTATTTT. Full variable domain (missing parts from reference TRBV5-1 and TRBJ2-3): KAGVTQTPRYLIKTRGQQVTLSCSPISGHRSVSWYQQTPGQGLQFLFEYFSETQRNKGNFPGRFSGRQFSNSRSEMNVSTLELGDSALYLCASSSGLAGTQGTQYFGPGTRLTVL.